The rows below give T cell receptor beta chains drawn from one sample of a study of shared clonotypes between healthy human individuals. The protocol was immunoSEQ multiplex PCR, while the TCRdb copy is restricted to in-frame clones and leaves out a portion. The top ten hold over 9.5% of the sample, which has some 530,000 clones, roughly 80% seen once. The sequenced material came from PBMCs. Receptors were obtained from a woman aged 40 to 55 in good health. Some clones in this sample may be carry-over from other donors' samples. CDR3s include the opening cysteine and the closing phenylalanine or tryptophan. A D gene is named only where the DNA matches it firmly. Some rows mark clone size as missing; the rest say once, few, many or name a class of expanded clone.

>TRBJ1-2|.|TRBV5-6|.
TGTGCCAGCAGCTTGGGGTCTGGGACCTATGGCTACACCTTC
CASSLGSGTYGYTF
>TRBJ2-3|.|TRBV7-6|TRBD2
TGTGCCAGCAGCCCCATTATAGCGGGAGGCACAGATACGCAGTATTTT
CASSPIIAGGTDTQYF
>TRBJ1-1|.|TRBV28|TRBD1
TGTGCCAGCAGTTTTTCCCCTCAGGGGGCGAACACTGAAGCTTTCTTT
CASSFSPQGANTEAFF
>TRBJ2-1|.|TRBV6-6|.
TGTGCCAGCAGCCCCCCCCCGGGAGTCGAGAATGAGCAGTTCTTC
CASSPPPGVENEQFF
>TRBJ2-5|.|TRBV18|.
TGTGCCAGCTCACCCGAAAACCAAGAGACCCAGTACTTC
CASSPENQETQYF
>TRBJ2-7|.|TRBV2|.
TGTGCCAGCAGTGAACGGGTGGGGGGATACGAGCAGTACTTC
CASSERVGGYEQYF
>TRBJ1-2|.|TRBV7-9|.
TGTGCCAGCAGCTTAGCACCAGACGGCTATGGCTACACCTTC
CASSLAPDGYGYTF
>TRBJ1-2|once|TRBV30|TRBD1
TGTGCCTGGAGTCGGGACAGGGGGGGAACTGGAAACTTAATCAACTATGGCTACACCTTC
CAWSRDRGGTGNLINYGYTF
>TRBJ2-1|.|TRBV6-4|.
TGTGCCAGCAGTGCGACCCGGGACAACAATGAGCAGTTCTTC
CASSATRDNNEQFF
>TRBJ1-3|once|TRBV28|.
TGTGCCAGCAGTTCAGGGGCATCTATCTCTGGAAACACCATATATTTT
CASSSGASISGNTIYF
>TRBJ2-1|.|TRBV5-1|TRBD1
TGCGCCAGCAGCCCACAGGGGCTTTCCTACAATGAGCAGTTCTTC
CASSPQGLSYNEQFF
>TRBJ1-4|.|TRBV5-8|.
TGTGCCAGCAGCTTGCTTGGGGGGTCTGGTGAAAAACTGTTTTTT
CASSLLGGSGEKLFF
>TRBJ2-7|.|TRBV6-5|TRBD1
TGTGCCAGCAGTTGGGACAGGGGAAACGAGCAGTACTTC
CASSWDRGNEQYF
>TRBJ2-3|.|TRBV7-9|.
TGTGCCAGCAGCCCCAGAGGGCTAGCTAAGAAAACAGATACGCAGTATTTT
CASSPRGLAKKTDTQYF
>TRBJ2-4|few|TRBV30|.
TGTGCCTGTGACTATGGGCTAGCCAAAAACATTCAGTACTTC
CACDYGLAKNIQYF
>TRBJ1-2|.|TRBV14|.
TGTGCCAGCAGCCAGGCGAACTATGGCTACACCTTC
CASSQANYGYTF
>TRBJ2-7|.|TRBV4-1|TRBD2
TGCGCCAGCAGCCAAGAATCGGCTAGCGGGAGGTTTTCCTACGAGCAGTACTTC
CASSQESASGRFSYEQYF
>TRBJ1-1|.|TRBV6-1|TRBD1
TGTGCCAGCAGTGAAACCCCGGACGCAGGGGGCTCTGAAGCTTTCTTT
CASSETPDAGGSEAFF
>TRBJ2-1|.|TRBV27|TRBD2
TGTGCCAGCAGTGGAGCGGGAGGAAACTCCTACAATGAGCAGTTCTTC
CASSGAGGNSYNEQFF
>TRBJ2-1|.|TRBV5-4|.
TGTGCCAGCAGCTTGTCCTCGGGTTCGAGTAATGAGCAGTTCTTC
CASSLSSGSSNEQFF
>TRBJ2-7|few|TRBV30|.
TGTGCCCGGAGTGTATTGGCGCGGGACTCCTACGAGCAGTACTTC
CARSVLARDSYEQYF
>TRBJ2-1|.|TRBV5-5|.
TGTGCCAGCAGCTTGTTCAGGGGCCATGAGCAGTTCTTC
CASSLFRGHEQFF
>TRBJ2-1|once|TRBV5-4|.
TGTGCCAGCACCTTCTACTCGGACAATGAGCAGTTCTTC
CASTFYSDNEQFF
>TRBJ1-1|.|TRBV10-3|TRBD1
TGTGCCGTTAGACAGGGTTTGGACACTGAAGCTTTCTTT
CAVRQGLDTEAFF
>TRBJ2-7|.|TRBV7-2|.
TGTGCCAGCAGCTCCCCAGCGGGACAGAAATCCTTAGAACACTACGAGCAGTACTTC
CASSSPAGQKSLEHYEQYF
>TRBJ1-1|.|TRBV5-4|TRBD1
TGTGCCAGCAGCGACCCCGGGACAGGGTCCACTGAAGCTTTCTTT
CASSDPGTGSTEAFF
>TRBJ2-7|.|TRBV2|TRBD1
TGTGCCAGCAGTGCCGACCGGGACAGTTCCTACGAGCAGTACTTC
CASSADRDSSYEQYF
>TRBJ1-4|.|TRBV18|.
TGTGCCAGCTCACCATCAGGAACTAATGAAAAACTGTTTTTT
CASSPSGTNEKLFF
>TRBJ2-1|.|TRBV7-3|.
TGTGCCAGCAGCTGGACTCGAAACAATGAGCAGTTCTTC
CASSWTRNNEQFF
>TRBJ2-6|once|TRBV19|.
TGTGCCAGTAGTATAGGGGGCGCGAGACAGAGAGGCTCTGGGGCCAACGTCCTGACTTTC
CASSIGGARQRGSGANVLTF
>TRBJ2-1|.|TRBV27|.
TGTGCCAGCAGTCTACCGGGACTCACCTACAATGAGCAGTTCTTC
CASSLPGLTYNEQFF
>TRBJ2-7|.|TRBV20-1|.
TGCAGCTCAGGGAGCGTCGGGCAGTACTTC
CSSGSVGQYF
>TRBJ2-3|few|TRBV27|TRBD2
TGTGCCAGCACCATAATAGCGGGAGGACGCACAGATACGCAGTATTTT
CASTIIAGGRTDTQYF
>TRBJ2-3|.|TRBV7-2|.
TGTGCCAGCAGCTTAGTTGGGCGGAGCACAGATACGCAGTATTTT
CASSLVGRSTDTQYF
>TRBJ2-1|.|TRBV5-1|TRBD2
TGCGCCAGCAGCTTGGGATTTCTAGCGGCGACCTACAATGAGCAGTTCTTC
CASSLGFLAATYNEQFF
>TRBJ2-7|.|TRBV11-2|TRBD2
TGTGCCAGCAGCTTAGATCTAGCGGGAGGGAAGATGCAGTACTTC
CASSLDLAGGKMQYF
>TRBJ2-7|.|TRBV6-1|.
TGTGCCAGCAGTGAAGCGCTAGGGACCATCTCCGAGCAGTACTTC
CASSEALGTISEQYF
>TRBJ2-3|.|TRBV7-7|.
TGTGCTAGCAGCTTAGACCCAACCGGGGATACGCAGTATTTT
CASSLDPTGDTQYF
>TRBJ1-1|.|TRBV2|.
TGTGCCAGCAGTGAAGCGGGCCGGGAAGCTTTCTTT
CASSEAGREAFF
>TRBJ2-5|.|TRBV27|.
TGTGCCAGCAGAACTACTCGGGGAAGGGAGACCCAGTACTTC
CASRTTRGRETQYF
>TRBJ2-7|few|TRBV9|.
TGTGCCAGCAGCGTAGCGACAGGCCATTCCTACGAGCAGTACTTC
CASSVATGHSYEQYF
>TRBJ1-2|.|TRBV7-2|.
TGTGCCAGCAGCTTAGTCCCAGAACAAGCGGGCTACACCTTC
CASSLVPEQAGYTF
>TRBJ2-1|many|TRBV5-1|.
TGCGCCAGTGAGGAGCGAGGGGGGAGTGAGCAGTTCTTC
CASEERGGSEQFF
>TRBJ1-1|.|TRBV28|.
TGTGCCAGCAGTCCCCTACAGGGTGGGACTGAAGCTTTCTTT
CASSPLQGGTEAFF